This TCR beta chain was identified during a study of blood T cell repertoires in COVID-19. Study information: Samples taken during acute and convalescent COVID-19 were collected in the United States, Italy and Spain.

Assay: immunoSEQ multiplex PCR; the TCRdb copy retains only in-frame clones and omits some. The sample holds roughly 220,000 clones; about four fifths are singletons and the top ten take 2% to 2.5%. The germline CDR1 and CDR2 sequences are PRHDT and FYEKMQ (reference sequence). V was pared by 8 bases and J by 5 bases, with 7 bases of the junction left unmatched. The CDR3 has 13 residues. The chain employs TRBV13 and TRBJ2-7; TRBD1 aligns across 9 bases. Sequenced material: peripheral blood. The sequence derives from a woman aged 60-75 years with acute or convalescent COVID-19. The CDR3 bases are TGTGCCAGCCGGGGGACAGGGAGTCACGAGCAGTACTTC. Protein sequence: CASRGTGSHEQYF.